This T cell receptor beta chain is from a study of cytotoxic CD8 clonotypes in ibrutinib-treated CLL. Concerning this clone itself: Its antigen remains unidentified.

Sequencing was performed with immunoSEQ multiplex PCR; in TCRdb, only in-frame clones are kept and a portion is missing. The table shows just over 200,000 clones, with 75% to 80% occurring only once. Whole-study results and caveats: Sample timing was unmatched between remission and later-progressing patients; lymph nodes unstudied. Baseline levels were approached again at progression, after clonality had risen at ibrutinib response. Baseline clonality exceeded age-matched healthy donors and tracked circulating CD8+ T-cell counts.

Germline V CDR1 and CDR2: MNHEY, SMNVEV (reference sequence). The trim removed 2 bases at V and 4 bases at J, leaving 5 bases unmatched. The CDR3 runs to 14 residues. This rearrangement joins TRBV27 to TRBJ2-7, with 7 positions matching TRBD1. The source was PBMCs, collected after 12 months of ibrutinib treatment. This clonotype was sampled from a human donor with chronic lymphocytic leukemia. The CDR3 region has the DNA TGTGCCAGCAGTTTAGTCCCAGGGGGTTACGAGCAGTACTTC. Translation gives CASSLVPGGYEQYF.